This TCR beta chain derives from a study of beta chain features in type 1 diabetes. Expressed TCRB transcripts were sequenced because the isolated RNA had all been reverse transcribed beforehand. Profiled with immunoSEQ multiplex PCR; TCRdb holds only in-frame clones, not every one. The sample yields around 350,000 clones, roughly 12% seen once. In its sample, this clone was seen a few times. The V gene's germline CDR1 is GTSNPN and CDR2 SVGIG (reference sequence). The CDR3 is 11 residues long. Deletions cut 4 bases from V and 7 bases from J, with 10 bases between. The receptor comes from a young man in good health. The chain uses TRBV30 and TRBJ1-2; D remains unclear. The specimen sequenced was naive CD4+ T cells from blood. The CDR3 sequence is CAWTSYSGYTF. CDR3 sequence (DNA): TGTGCCTGGACCTCTTACAGTGGCTACACCTTC.